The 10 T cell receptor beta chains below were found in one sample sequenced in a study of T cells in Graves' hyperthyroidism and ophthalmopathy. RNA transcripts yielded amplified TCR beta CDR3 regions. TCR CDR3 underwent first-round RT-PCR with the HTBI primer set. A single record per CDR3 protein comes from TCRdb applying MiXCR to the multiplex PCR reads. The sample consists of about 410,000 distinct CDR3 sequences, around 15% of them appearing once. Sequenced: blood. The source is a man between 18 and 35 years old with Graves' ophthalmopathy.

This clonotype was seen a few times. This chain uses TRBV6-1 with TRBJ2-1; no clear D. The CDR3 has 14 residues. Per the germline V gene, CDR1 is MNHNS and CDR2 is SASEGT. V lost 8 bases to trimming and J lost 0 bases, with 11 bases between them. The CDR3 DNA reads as TGTGCCAGCCCCTGGGTATCCTCCTACAATGAGCAGTTCTTC. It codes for CASPWVSSYNEQFF.

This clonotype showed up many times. CDR3 amino acids: CASSYFGTSGDYEQYF. As DNA, the CDR3 is TGTGCCAGCAGTTACTTCGGGACTAGCGGAGACTACGAGCAGTACTTC. The J gene is TRBJ2-7, the V gene TRBV6-6; 11 positions match TRBD2. J gave up 3 bases and V 1 base, and 5 bases lay outside the gene matches. The CDR3 sequence is 16 residues long. Germline V gene lookup returns CDR1 MNHNY and CDR2 SVGAGI (reference sequence).

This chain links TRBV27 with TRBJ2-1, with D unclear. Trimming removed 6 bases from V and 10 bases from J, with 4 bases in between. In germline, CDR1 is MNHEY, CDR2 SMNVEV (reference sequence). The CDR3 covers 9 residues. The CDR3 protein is CASRQEQFF. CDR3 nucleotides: TGTGCCAGCAGGCAGGAGCAGTTCTTC.

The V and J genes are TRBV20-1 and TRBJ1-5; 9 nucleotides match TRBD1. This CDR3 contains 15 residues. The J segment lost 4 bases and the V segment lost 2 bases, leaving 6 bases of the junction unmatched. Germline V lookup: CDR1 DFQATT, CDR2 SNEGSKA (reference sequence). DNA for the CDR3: TGCAGTGCTAGACCCTTGGGACAGGGAAATCAGCCCCAGCATTTT. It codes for CSARPLGQGNQPQHF.

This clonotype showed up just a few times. CDR3 loop: CSAKSGTSRHNEQFF. CDR3 DNA: TGCAGTGCTAAATCGGGGACTAGCAGACACAATGAGCAGTTCTTC. The chain is built from TRBV20-1 and TRBJ2-1, with 9 bases that match TRBD2. This CDR3 has 15 amino acids. The V and J ends lost 4 bases and 5 bases, in that order; junction bases with no gene match: 9. CDR1 and CDR2 from the germline V gene are DFQATT and SNEGSKA (reference sequence).

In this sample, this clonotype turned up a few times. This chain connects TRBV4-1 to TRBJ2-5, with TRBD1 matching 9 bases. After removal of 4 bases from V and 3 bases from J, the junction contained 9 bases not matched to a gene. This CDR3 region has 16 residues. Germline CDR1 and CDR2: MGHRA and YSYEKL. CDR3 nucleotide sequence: TGCGCCAGCAGCCTAACACCCCGGACAGGGGAAGAGACCCAGTACTTC. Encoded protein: CASSLTPRTGEETQYF.

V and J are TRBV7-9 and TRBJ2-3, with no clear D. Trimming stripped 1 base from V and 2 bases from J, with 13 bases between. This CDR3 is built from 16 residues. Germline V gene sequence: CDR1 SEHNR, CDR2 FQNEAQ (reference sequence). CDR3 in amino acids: CASSLEGLGLTDTQYF. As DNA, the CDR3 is TGTGCCAGCAGCTTAGAAGGGTTGGGCCTCACAGATACGCAGTATTTT.

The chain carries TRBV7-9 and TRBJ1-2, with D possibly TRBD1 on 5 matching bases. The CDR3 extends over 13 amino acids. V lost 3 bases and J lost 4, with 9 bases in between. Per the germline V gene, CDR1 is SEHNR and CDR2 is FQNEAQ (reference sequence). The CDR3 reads CASSLGGTYGYTF. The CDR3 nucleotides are TGTGCCAGCAGCTTGGGAGGGACCTATGGCTACACCTTC.

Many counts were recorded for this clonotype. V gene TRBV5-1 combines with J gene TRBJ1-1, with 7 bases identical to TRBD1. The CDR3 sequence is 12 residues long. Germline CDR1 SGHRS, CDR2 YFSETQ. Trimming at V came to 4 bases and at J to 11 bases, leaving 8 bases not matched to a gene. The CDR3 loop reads CASSETGPGAFF. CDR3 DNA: TGCGCCAGCAGCGAGACAGGGCCGGGGGCTTTCTTT.

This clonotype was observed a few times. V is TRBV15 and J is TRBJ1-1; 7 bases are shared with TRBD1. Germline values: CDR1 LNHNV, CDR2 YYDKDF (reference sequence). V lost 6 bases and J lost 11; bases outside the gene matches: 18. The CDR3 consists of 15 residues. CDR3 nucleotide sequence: TGTGCCACCAGTCCGCGGGTTGACAGGGCGAAAGTCGCTTTCTTT. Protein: CATSPRVDRAKVAFF.